The 9 T cell receptor beta chains below all came from one sample that was sequenced in a study of T-cell memory formation after mild COVID-19. TCRdb passed the 5' RACE reads through MiXCR, listing each CDR3 protein once. The sample has a few hundred thousand distinct CDR3 sequences, roughly 16% seen once. Input material: PBMCs or a T cell subset sorted from them (not recorded which). These receptor sequences come from a man younger than 35 who had mild COVID-19 (a few samples of this study predate the infection). Cell type and time point are not known.

The CDR3 reads CASSLGDHNEQFF. CDR3 coding DNA: TGTGCCAGCAGTTTAGGGGACCACAATGAGCAGTTCTTC. J is TRBJ2-1 and V is TRBV12-3 or TRBV12-4, with D perhaps given as TRBD1 or TRBD2 (5 bases each). Trimming pared 1 base from V and 5 bases from J, leaving 6 bases between. CDR3 length: 13 residues.

The rearrangement joins TRBV29-1 to TRBJ1-2; TRBD1 matches 7 bases. V gave up 6 bases and J gave up 2 bases; unmatched junction bases: 3. In germline, CDR1 is SQVTM, CDR2 ANQGSEA. This CDR3 comprises 12 residues. The CDR3 nucleotides read TGCAGCGTCGCGGGACAGAACTATGGCTACACCTTC. Its protein product is CSVAGQNYGYTF.

This chain uses TRBV7-9 with TRBJ2-7, with 8 bases identical to TRBD2. Germline trimming cut 5 bases from V and 5 bases from J; bases unmatched to any gene: 8. Germline assignment: CDR1 SEHNR and CDR2 FQNEAQ (reference sequence). The CDR3 length is 14 residues. The CDR3 DNA reads TGTGCCAGCAGCGGTACCGGGGGGGGCCACGAGCAGTACGTC. It encodes CASSGTGGGHEQYV.

This clonotype was picked up a small number of times. V is TRBV6-1 and J is TRBJ2-3; TRBD2 matches at 7 bases. The CDR3 length is 13 residues. V was clipped by 2 bases and J by 7 bases; unmatched bases: 3. Germline-derived CDR1 and CDR2 are MNHNS and SASEGT. The DNA for the CDR3 is TGTGCCAGCAGTGAATCGGGGGGTTATACGCAGTATTTT. Translated: CASSESGGYTQYF.

This clonotype came up a few times. J is TRBJ2-3 and V is TRBV9, with TRBD2 matching over 10 bases. V lost 0 bases to trimming and J lost 5 bases; unmatched junction nucleotides: 6. Germline CDR1 reads SGDLS; CDR2 reads YYNGEE. This CDR3 contains 16 residues. CDR3 DNA sequence: TGTGCCAGCAGCGTAGCTAACCTAGCGGGGGAAGATACGCAGTATTTT. Its protein product is CASSVANLAGEDTQYF.

This clonotype was observed at least ten times. The gene calls are TRBV4-1 and TRBJ2-3, with 7 nucleotides matching TRBD1. The CDR3 is 17 residues long. V lost 3 bases to trimming and J lost 2 bases; unmatched junction nucleotides: 11. Germline CDR1 reads MGHRA; CDR2 reads YSYEKL. CDR3 DNA: TGCGCCAGCAGCCAGCCACCCCCGGGACAGAACACAGATACGCAGTATTTT. It yields the protein CASSQPPPGQNTDTQYF.

This clonotype was seen only a few times. The chain links TRBV6-5 to TRBJ1-1; possibly TRBD1 for D (5 bases). The CDR3 covers 15 residues. Trimming stripped 3 bases from V and 10 bases from J, with 21 bases between. Germline lookup yields CDR1 MNHEY and CDR2 SVGAGI. CDR3 region: CASSYRFGPGSVAFF. The CDR3 DNA reads as TGTGCCAGCAGTTATCGTTTTGGGCCAGGGAGCGTAGCTTTCTTT.

This chain joins TRBV3-1 and TRBJ2-5, with a possible D match to TRBD2 (6 bases). Trimming pared 0 bases from V and 2 bases from J, leaving 13 bases between. CDR1 is LGHDT and CDR2 is YNNKEL in the germline V gene (reference sequence). The CDR3 length is 16 residues. CDR3 amino acids: CASSQDREFPQETQYF. CDR3 coding DNA: TGTGCCAGCAGCCAAGATCGGGAGTTCCCTCAAGAGACCCAGTACTTC.

This clonotype was recorded at least ten times. This rearrangement joins TRBV5-6 to TRBJ2-2; no firm D call. The CDR3 length is 13 residues. Trimming shortened V by 2 bases and J by 1 base, and 3 bases separated the two germline ends. Germline CDR1 is SGHDT and CDR2 is YYEEEE. CDR3 DNA sequence: TGTGCCAGCAGCTTTTGGAACACCGGGGAGCTGTTTTTT. It translates to CASSFWNTGELFF.